The subject of this entry is one TCR beta chain. The sample belongs to a study of T cell responses to AZD1222 COVID-19 vaccine. Only in-frame clones appear in the TCRdb table, and some are missing; sequencing was by immunoSEQ multiplex PCR. The sample lists about 140,000 clones, 80% to 95% occurring once. Germline V gene sequence: CDR1 MDHEN, CDR2 SYDVKM. V lost 3 bases, J lost 2 bases, and 14 bases lay in between. The CDR3 spans 16 residues. The sequenced sample was peripheral blood, obtained 28 days after the second AZD1222 dose. This clonotype was obtained from an adult who received the AZD1222 COVID-19 vaccine. The V and J genes are TRBV28 and TRBJ1-5, with D perhaps matching TRBD1 (6 bases). The CDR3 sequence: CASSLAGGKGNQPQHF. CDR3 nucleotides: TGTGCCAGCAGTTTGGCCGGGGGCAAGGGCAATCAGCCCCAGCATTTT.